This T cell receptor beta chain was obtained from a study of immune evolution from preneoplasia to lung adenocarcinoma. V lost 5 bases to trimming and J lost 8 bases, with 15 bases between them. This CDR3 is built from 14 residues. Germline V gene data show CDR1 as MNHEY and CDR2 as SVGAGI. Regarding this clone: Antigen specificity is unknown.

This table comes from immunoSEQ multiplex PCR, and its TCRdb copy is limited to in-frame clones, with some not included. The sample shows just under 5,000 clones, 81% of them seen only once. Study-wide findings and caveats: Normal lung had highest clonality; later lesions appeared denser, more diverse. Top clone share appeared to fall from AAH through AIS, MIA, adenocarcinoma.

Patients had resection in Japan or China between the mid-2010s and the late 2010s. H&E slides confirmed each diagnosis, reviewed by two pathologists independently. The chain joins TRBV6-5 to TRBJ1-4; a possible D gene is TRBD1 (6 bases). The sequence derives from a donor of 70 years or more with lung adenocarcinoma. Sequencing was performed on FFPE adjacent normal lung tissue. The CDR3 spells CASSPGQSGEKLFF. DNA for the CDR3: TGTGCCAGCAGTCCGGGACAATCGGGCGAAAAACTGTTTTTT.